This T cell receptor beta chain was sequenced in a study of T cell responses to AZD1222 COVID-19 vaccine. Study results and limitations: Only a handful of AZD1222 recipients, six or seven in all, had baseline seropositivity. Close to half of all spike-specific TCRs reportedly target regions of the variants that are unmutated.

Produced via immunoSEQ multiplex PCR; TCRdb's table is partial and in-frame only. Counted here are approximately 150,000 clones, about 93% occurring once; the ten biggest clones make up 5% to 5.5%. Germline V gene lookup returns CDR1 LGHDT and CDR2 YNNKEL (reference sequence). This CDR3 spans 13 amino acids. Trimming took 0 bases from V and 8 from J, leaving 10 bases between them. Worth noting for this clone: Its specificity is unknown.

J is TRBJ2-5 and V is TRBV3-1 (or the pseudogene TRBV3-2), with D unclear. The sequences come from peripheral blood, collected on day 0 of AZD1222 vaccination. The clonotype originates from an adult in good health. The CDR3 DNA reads TGTGCCAGCAGCCAAGATCGCATTTCAACCCAGTACTTC. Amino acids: CASSQDRISTQYF.